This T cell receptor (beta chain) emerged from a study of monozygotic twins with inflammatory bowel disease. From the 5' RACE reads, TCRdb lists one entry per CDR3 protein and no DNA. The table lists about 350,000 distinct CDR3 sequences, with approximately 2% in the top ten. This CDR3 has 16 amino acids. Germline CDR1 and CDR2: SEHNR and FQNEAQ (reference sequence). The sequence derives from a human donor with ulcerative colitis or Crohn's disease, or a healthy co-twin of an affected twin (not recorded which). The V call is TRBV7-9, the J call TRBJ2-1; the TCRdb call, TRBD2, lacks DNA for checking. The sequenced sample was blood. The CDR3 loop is CASSAGGSGSRNEQFF. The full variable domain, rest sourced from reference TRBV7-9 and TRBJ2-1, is DTGVSQNPRHKITKRGQNVTFRCDPISEHNRLYWYRQTLGQGPEFLTYFQNEAQLEKSRLLSDRFSAERPKGSFSTLEIQRTEQGDSAMYLCASSAGGSGSRNEQFFGPGTRLTVL.